The 27 T cell receptor beta chains below all came from one sample that was sequenced in a study of blood T cell repertoires in COVID-19. Data came from immunoSEQ multiplex PCR; TCRdb stores just in-frame clones and leaves some out. There are roughly 90,000 clones in the sample; 80% occur only once, and 10% to 13% lies in the top ten. Input material: peripheral blood. These receptor sequences come from a woman aged 70 to 79 with acute or convalescent COVID-19.

CDR3 sequence (DNA): TGTGCCAGCGCGAGGGCTAACTATGGCTACACCTTC. Translation gives CASARANYGYTF. V is TRBV6-5 and J is TRBJ1-2; D gene uncertain. CDR1 and CDR2 (germline): MNHEY, SVGAGI. The V gene lost 8 bases and the J gene lost 0 bases, with 7 bases spanning the gap. The CDR3 has 12 amino acids.

This rearrangement joins TRBV14 to TRBJ2-3; the match to TRBD2 covers 14 bases. With V trimmed by 5 bases and J by 6 bases, 10 bases remained unmatched. The CDR3 has 17 residues. Germline-derived CDR1 and CDR2 are SGHDN and FVKESK. The CDR3 bases are TGTGCCAGCAGCACCAGGGGACTAGCGGGAGCGCGTGATACGCAGTATTTT. Amino acid sequence: CASSTRGLAGARDTQYF.

CDR3 sequence reads: CASSRSGTSGGLRYF. The CDR3 DNA sequence: TGTGCCAGCAGCCGAAGCGGGACTAGCGGGGGACTGAGGTACTTC. The rearrangement uses TRBV27 and TRBJ2-4; 14 bases align to TRBD2. With 6 bases clipped from V and 15 bases from J, the junction kept 13 bases outside the gene matches. Germline V CDR1 and CDR2: MNHEY, SMNVEV (reference sequence). The CDR3 has 15 residues.

V and J are TRBV11-2 and TRBJ2-5; 11 nucleotides align to TRBD2. V trimming: 4 bases; J trimming: 1 base; junction bases outside the gene matches: 5. This CDR3 contains 16 residues. From germline, CDR1 is SGHAT and CDR2 FQNNGV. CDR3 residues: CASSSLAGGGQETQYF. In DNA form, the CDR3 reads TGTGCCAGCAGCTCCTTAGCGGGAGGGGGCCAAGAGACCCAGTACTTC.

This clone was recorded once. This chain joins TRBV29-1 and TRBJ2-3; no clear D. From germline, CDR1 is SQVTM and CDR2 ANQGSEA. The CDR3 consists of 14 residues. The germline V and J ends were trimmed by 4 bases and 2 bases, with 13 bases remaining between them. Here the CDR3 reads CSVATGASTDTQYF. DNA of the CDR3: TGCAGCGTTGCCACCGGAGCCTCCACAGATACGCAGTATTTT.

CDR3 in amino acids: CASSSVGQGPSYEQYF. Written as DNA, the CDR3 is TGCGCCAGCAGCAGCGTGGGACAGGGCCCCTCCTACGAGCAGTACTTC. The chain has TRBV5-1 and TRBJ2-7, with 9 bases fitting TRBD1. The CDR3 consists of 16 residues. J lost 0 bases, V lost 4 bases, and 8 bases had no gene match. CDR1 is SGHRS, CDR2 YFSETQ, per germline.

This clone has more than one count but fewer than ten. This sequence joins TRBV7-9 and TRBJ2-5; maybe TRBD1 (5 bases). Germline assignment: CDR1 SEHNR and CDR2 FQNEAQ (reference sequence). V was trimmed by 0 bases and J by 4 bases, leaving 12 bases between them. This CDR3 has 15 amino acids. CDR3 DNA sequence: TGTGCCAGCAGCTTAGCCTCAGGGCTCGGAGAGACCCAGTACTTC. As protein: CASSLASGLGETQYF.

J is TRBJ2-6 and V is TRBV2, with a weak D call TRBD1 (5 bases). Looked up from germline, CDR1 is SNHLY and CDR2 is FYNNEI. V was pared by 8 bases and J by 4 bases, with 15 bases between. The length of the CDR3 is 15 residues. Here the CDR3 reads CASVDSPRGANVLTF. Here the CDR3 DNA reads TGTGCCAGCGTAGACAGCCCTCGGGGGGCCAACGTCCTGACTTTC.

About this clone: At one end the junction does not follow the germline gene, possibly because of a read error. The chain couples TRBV18 to TRBJ2-7; D not certain. The CDR3 spans 12 residues. In germline, CDR1 is KGHSH, CDR2 LQKENI. Written as DNA, the CDR3 is TGCGCCAGCTCATCCATAGAGTACGAGCAGTACTTC. It specifies CASSSIEYEQYF.

The chain uses TRBV7-9 and TRBJ1-4; 8 nucleotides align to TRBD1. Trimming at V came to 6 bases and at J to 7 bases, leaving 10 bases not matched to a gene. CDR1 and CDR2 (germline): SEHNR, FQNEAQ (reference sequence). The CDR3 spans 15 residues. CDR3 residues: CASSRGTGPGEKLFF. As DNA, the CDR3 is TGTGCCAGCAGTCGAGGGACAGGTCCGGGTGAAAAACTGTTTTTT. Full variable domain (outside the CDR3, taken from reference TRBV7-9 and TRBJ1-4): DTGVSQNPRHKITKRGQNVTFRCDPISEHNRLYWYRQTLGQGPEFLTYFQNEAQLEKSRLLSDRFSAERPKGSFSTLEIQRTEQGDSAMYLCASSRGTGPGEKLFFGSGTQLSVL.

This clone occurred a few times. This rearrangement joins TRBV28 to TRBJ1-2, with TRBD1 identical over 9 bases. Germline trimming cut 6 bases from V and 4 bases from J; bases unmatched to any gene: 3. The CDR3 covers 13 residues. The germline V gene has CDR1 MDHEN and CDR2 SYDVKM. The CDR3 nucleotides read TGTGCCAGCAGAGGACAGGGGCTCTATGGCTACACCTTC. Amino acid sequence: CASRGQGLYGYTF.

The chain recombines TRBV28 with TRBJ2-1; TRBD2 agrees at 8 bases. The length of the CDR3 is 15 residues. CDR1 and CDR2 (germline): MDHEN, SYDVKM. Trimming at V came to 2 bases and at J to 5 bases, leaving 5 bases not matched to a gene. In DNA form, the CDR3 reads TGTGCCAGCAGTTTAGCGGGGGGAACTCACAATGAGCAGTTCTTC. As protein: CASSLAGGTHNEQFF.

Only one count was recorded for this clone. The chain uses TRBV4-1 and TRBJ1-1, with a possible D match to TRBD1 (5 bases). The V end lost 3 bases, the J end lost 3 bases, and 14 bases lay between the germline ends. The CDR3 runs to 15 residues. The germline V gene has CDR1 MGHRA and CDR2 YSYEKL. The DNA for the CDR3 is TGCGCCAGCAGCCAGAAAAAGGGGAAGGACACTGAAGCTTTCTTT. This encodes CASSQKKGKDTEAFF.

The rearrangement joins TRBV5-4 to TRBJ1-2; 12 bases line up with TRBD1. This CDR3 comprises 15 residues. With V trimmed by 4 bases and J by 8 bases, 9 bases remained unmatched. Germline V CDR1 and CDR2: SGHNT, YYREEE (reference sequence). In DNA form, the CDR3 reads TGTGCCAGCAGCCCCCGGGACAGGGGGCGACGGGGCTACACCTTC. Its protein product is CASSPRDRGRRGYTF.

The V and J genes are TRBV11-2 and TRBJ2-7; the D gene is possibly TRBD2 (7 bases). V gave up 0 bases and J gave up 5 bases, with 14 bases separating them. Per the germline V gene, CDR1 is SGHAT and CDR2 is FQNNGV. There are 15 residues in the CDR3. The CDR3 nucleotides read TGTGCCAGCAGCTTAGATGGGGGGGCCAACCACGAGCAGTACTTC. Protein sequence: CASSLDGGANHEQYF.

The CDR3 loop reads CASRRTSGGVYEQFF. CDR3 bases: TGTGCCAGCAGAAGGACTAGCGGGGGGGTCTATGAGCAGTTCTTC. This chain connects TRBV5-8 to TRBJ2-1, with 15 bases lining up with TRBD2. This CDR3 region has 15 residues. CDR1 is SGHTS, CDR2 YDEGEE, per germline. V lost 5 bases to trimming and J lost 8 bases; unmatched junction nucleotides: 5.

This clone was found a few times. The rearrangement uses TRBV5-1 and TRBJ2-1, with TRBD2 matching over 9 bases. After removal of 0 bases from V and 5 bases from J, the junction contained 9 bases not matched to a gene. Germline V gene sequence: CDR1 SGHRS, CDR2 YFSETQ. CDR3 length equals 17 residues. CDR3 loop: CASSLERREGQDNEQFF. The DNA for the CDR3 is TGCGCCAGCAGCTTGGAACGGCGGGAGGGTCAGGACAATGAGCAGTTCTTC. The variable domain in full, completed from reference TRBV5-1 and TRBJ2-1, reads KAGVTQTPRYLIKTRGQQVTLSCSPISGHRSVSWYQQTPGQGLQFLFEYFSETQRNKGNFPGRFSGRQFSNSRSEMNVSTLELGDSALYLCASSLERREGQDNEQFFGPGTRLTVL.

The chain links TRBV7-8 to TRBJ1-2; no definite D call. In germline, CDR1 is SGHVS, CDR2 FQNEAQ. The CDR3 extends over 14 amino acids. V lost 0 bases, J lost 2 bases, and 7 bases lay in between. The CDR3 sequence is CASSLAAINYGYTF. The CDR3 DNA reads as TGTGCCAGCAGCTTAGCGGCCATAAACTATGGCTACACCTTC.

This clone came up a few times. This chain uses TRBV28 with TRBJ1-5, with 10 bases that match TRBD1. With 7 bases clipped from V and 3 bases from J, the junction kept 9 bases outside the gene matches. Looked up from germline, CDR1 is MDHEN and CDR2 is SYDVKM. The CDR3 is 16 residues long. Here the CDR3 DNA reads TGTGCCAGCAAAGTTTGGGGACAGGGGTTCAATCAGCCCCAGCATTTT. Translating it yields CASKVWGQGFNQPQHF. The complete variable domain, with remaining parts taken from reference TRBV28 and TRBJ1-5, reads DVKVTQSSRYLVKRTGEKVFLECVQDMDHENMFWYRQDPGLGLRLIYFSYDVKMKEKGDIPEGYSVSREKKERFSLILESASTNQTSMYLCASKVWGQGFNQPQHFGDGTRLSIL.

The chain uses TRBV2 and TRBJ1-1, with 9 bases matching TRBD1. Germline CDR1 SNHLY, CDR2 FYNNEI. The CDR3 is 15 amino acids. V lost 7 bases and J lost 1; bases outside the gene matches: 7. CDR3 sequence (DNA): TGTGCCAGCAAATTACGACAGGGGGGGAACACTGAAGCTTTCTTT. Translation: CASKLRQGGNTEAFF.

The chain has TRBV5-1 and TRBJ2-3, with no clear D. V was clipped by 3 bases and J by 0 bases, with 8 bases between them. Germline V CDR1 and CDR2: SGHRS, YFSETQ. This CDR3 has 14 residues. The CDR3 loop is CASSSGQSTDTQYF. The CDR3 coding sequence is TGCGCCAGCAGCTCTGGGCAGAGCACAGATACGCAGTATTTT.

The chain employs TRBV6-5 and TRBJ2-7, with D possibly matching TRBD2 (5 bases). Germline V gives CDR1 MNHEY, CDR2 SVGAGI. V gave up 5 bases and J gave up 3 bases, with 11 bases separating them. The CDR3 has 13 amino acids. CDR3 coding DNA: TGTGCCAGCAGTCGGCCGGGGAACTACGAGCAGTACTTC. Translated, it gives CASSRPGNYEQYF.

The J gene is TRBJ2-3, the V gene TRBV6-5, with D possibly TRBD2 on 5 matching bases. CDR3 size: 14 residues. V lost 5 bases, J lost 4 bases, and 13 bases lay in between. Germline assignment: CDR1 MNHEY and CDR2 SVGAGI. CDR3 bases: TGTGCCAGCAGTCCCACACTAGATTCAGATACGCAGTATTTT. Protein: CASSPTLDSDTQYF.

This chain uses TRBV21-1 with TRBJ1-5; the listed D gene, TRBD1, was not tested against the DNA. TRBV21-1 is assigned pseudogene status. The CDR3 covers 18 residues. The CDR3 DNA reads TGTGCCAGCAGCAAAGATAGGACAGGGGACAATAGCAATCAGCCCCAGCATTTT. It encodes CASSKDRTGDNSNQPQHF.

V is TRBV7-3 and J is TRBJ2-1, with a tentative D call TRBD2 (6 bases). Trimming took off 0 bases at V and 0 bases at J, with 18 bases between the two ends. Germline V CDR1 and CDR2: SGHTA, FQGTGA. This CDR3 region has 19 residues. Here the CDR3 reads CASSLTFARRGISYNEQFF. The CDR3 nucleotides read TGTGCCAGCAGCTTAACGTTCGCCCGGCGGGGTATCTCCTACAATGAGCAGTTCTTC.

The genes are TRBV19 and TRBJ1-1; 8 bases map to TRBD1. This CDR3 has 13 residues. Germline V CDR1 and CDR2: LNHDA, SQIVND (reference sequence). V lost 8 bases to trimming and J lost 3 bases; unmatched junction nucleotides: 5. CDR3 residues: CASADRVDTEAFF. DNA for the CDR3: TGTGCCAGTGCGGACAGGGTGGACACTGAAGCTTTCTTT. Looking up the rest from reference TRBV19 and TRBJ1-1 gives the full variable domain: DGGITQSPKYLFRKEGQNVTLSCEQNLNHDAMYWYRQDPGQGLRLIYYSQIVNDFQKGDIAEGYSVSREKKESFPLTVTSAQKNPTAFYLCASADRVDTEAFFGQGTRLTVV.

The rearrangement joins TRBV9 to TRBJ2-7; D possibly corresponds to TRBD2 (5 bases). The germline CDR1 and CDR2 sequences are SGDLS and YYNGEE. The CDR3 totals 12 residues. The ends were cut back, 10 bases at V and 1 base at J, with 12 bases in the middle. The CDR3 spells CAPSEASYEQYF. Here the CDR3 DNA reads TGTGCCCCCTCGGAGGCGTCCTACGAGCAGTACTTC.